This TCR beta chain was sequenced in a study of OX40 agonist ivuxolimab in advanced cancers. This clone was counted a single time. Germline CDR1 is MNHNS and CDR2 is SASEGT. V lost 7 bases and J lost 3, with 13 bases in between. The CDR3 covers 13 residues. Profiled with immunoSEQ multiplex PCR; TCRdb holds only in-frame clones, not every one. The sample includes approximately 77,000 clones, 90% of them seen just once. Autoimmune disease history or systemic immunosuppression excluded patients. The rearrangement links TRBV6-1 to TRBJ2-7; either TRBD1 or TRBD2 may supply D (5 bases each). This TCR derives from an adult with an advanced solid tumor such as melanoma, head and neck, liver or kidney cancer. Sequences were derived from CD4+ or CD8+ T cells sorted from blood, sampled in a trial of the OX40 agonist ivuxolimab. The CDR3 bases are TGTGCCAGCAACCCGGGACCCTTCTACGAGCAGTACTTC. This encodes CASNPGPFYEQYF.